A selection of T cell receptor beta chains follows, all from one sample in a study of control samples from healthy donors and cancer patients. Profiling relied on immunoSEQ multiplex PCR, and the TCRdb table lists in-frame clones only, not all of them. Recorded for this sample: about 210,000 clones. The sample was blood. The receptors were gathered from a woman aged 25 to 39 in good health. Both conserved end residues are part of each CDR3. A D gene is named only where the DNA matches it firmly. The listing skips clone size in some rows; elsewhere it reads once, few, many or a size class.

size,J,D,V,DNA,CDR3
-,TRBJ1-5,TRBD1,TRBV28,TGTGCCAGCAGACCAGAGGACAGGGGGGCTAGGAGCAATCAGCCCCAGCATTTT,CASRPEDRGARSNQPQHF
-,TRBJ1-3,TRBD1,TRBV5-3,TGTGCCAGAAGCTTGGATCATCCGGGACAGGGGTCTGGAAACACCATATATTTT,CARSLDHPGQGSGNTIYF
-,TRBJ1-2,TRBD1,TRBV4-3,TGCGCCAGCAGCCAATTTCGGACAGGACCTAACTATGGCTACACCTTC,CASSQFRTGPNYGYTF
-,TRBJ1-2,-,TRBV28,TGTGCCAGCAGTTTAGGAACGGGCGAGAGTGGCTACACCTTC,CASSLGTGESGYTF
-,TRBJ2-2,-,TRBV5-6,TGTGCCAGCAGCTTAATGAGGGGGAGAAACACCGGGGAGCTGTTTTTT,CASSLMRGRNTGELFF
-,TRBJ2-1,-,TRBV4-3,TGCGCCAGCAGCCAAGAACCGTCCTCCTACAATGAGCAGTTCTTC,CASSQEPSSYNEQFF
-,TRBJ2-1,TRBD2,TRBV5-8,TGTGCCAGCAGCTTAGACCGGACTAGCAGCAATGAGCAGTTCTTC,CASSLDRTSSNEQFF
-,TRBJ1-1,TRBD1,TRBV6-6,TGTGCCAGCAGTTACACAGGGGGCGGGCGCACTGAAGCTTTCTTT,CASSYTGGGRTEAFF
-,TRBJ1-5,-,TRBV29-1,TGCAGCGTTGCCAGGGCAGGGAATCAGCCCCAGCATTTT,CSVARAGNQPQHF
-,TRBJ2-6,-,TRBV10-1,TGCGCCAGCAGTGAAGGGACGGAGCCCAACGTCCTGACTTTC,CASSEGTEPNVLTF
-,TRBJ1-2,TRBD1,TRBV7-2,TGTGCCAGCAGCTTAGATCTTGACAGGGGGCAGGATGGCTACACCTTC,CASSLDLDRGQDGYTF
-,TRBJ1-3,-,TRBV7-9,TGTGCCAGCAGCCTGGGTCTCCGCTCTGGAAACACCATATATTTT,CASSLGLRSGNTIYF
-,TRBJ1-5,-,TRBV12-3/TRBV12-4,TGTGCCAGCAGCCTCAAAGTTGGACAGCCCCAGCATTTT,CASSLKVGQPQHF
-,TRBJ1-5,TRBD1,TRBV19,TGTGCCAGTAGTATGTGGGGACAGAGTAACAATCAGCCCCAGCATTTT,CASSMWGQSNNQPQHF
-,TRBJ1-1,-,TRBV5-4,TGTGCCAGCAGGCCCTCGTGGCGGCAGGGCTTTACTTTCTTT,CASRPSWRQGFTFF
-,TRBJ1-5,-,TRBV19,TGTGCCAGTAGTAACCGGGCCTTTAATCAGCCCCAGCATTTT,CASSNRAFNQPQHF
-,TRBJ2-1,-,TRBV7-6,TGTGCCAGCAGCTTAGCGAGTTCACCAAATAATGAGCAGTTCTTC,CASSLASSPNNEQFF
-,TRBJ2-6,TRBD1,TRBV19,TGTGCCAGTAGTCCCCGGGACAGGGGGTCCGCTGGGGCCAACGTCCTGACTTTC,CASSPRDRGSAGANVLTF
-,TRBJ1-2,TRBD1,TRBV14,TGTGCCAGCAGCCAAGATAGGGGACAGGGTAAGTTTCATGGCTACACCTTC,CASSQDRGQGKFHGYTF
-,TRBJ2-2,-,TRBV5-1,TGCGCCAGCAGCTTGGCTCGGAGAGGCACCGGGGAGCTGTTTTTT,CASSLARRGTGELFF
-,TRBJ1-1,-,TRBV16,TGTGCCAGCAGCCAACAGTTCACGAGGTCTGCTACTGAAGCTTTCTTT,CASSQQFTRSATEAFF
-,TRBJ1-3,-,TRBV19,TGTGCCAGTAGTATAGGAGATTTCTCTGGAAACACCATATATTTT,CASSIGDFSGNTIYF
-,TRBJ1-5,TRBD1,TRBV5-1,TGCGCCAGCAGCCCAACCTTTGGGGACAGTAGCAATCAGCCCCAGCATTTT,CASSPTFGDSSNQPQHF
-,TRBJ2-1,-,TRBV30,TGTGCCTGGACTGCAGGCCCTAGCTCCTACAATGAGCAGTTCTTC,CAWTAGPSSYNEQFF
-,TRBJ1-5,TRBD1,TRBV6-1,TGTGCCAGCAGTGAAGAGGGACAGGGAGGATACCAGCCCCAGCATTTT,CASSEEGQGGYQPQHF
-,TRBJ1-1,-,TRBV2,TGTGCCAGCAGTATACCGGGACTGCTCACTGAAGCTTTCTTT,CASSIPGLLTEAFF
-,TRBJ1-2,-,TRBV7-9,TGTGCCAGCAGCTTCAAGGGGCAAAGCTCGGATGGCTACACCTTC,CASSFKGQSSDGYTF
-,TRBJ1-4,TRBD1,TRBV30,TGTGCCTGGAGTTCTGGACAGGCTTCAAATGAAAAACTGTTTTTT,CAWSSGQASNEKLFF
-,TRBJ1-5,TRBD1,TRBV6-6,TGTGCCAGCAGGATACAGGGGTATAGCAATCAGCCCCAGCATTTT,CASRIQGYSNQPQHF
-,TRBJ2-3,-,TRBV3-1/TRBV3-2,TGTGCCAGCAGCCATCGGGCGGCCCTCACAGATACGCAGTATTTT,CASSHRAALTDTQYF
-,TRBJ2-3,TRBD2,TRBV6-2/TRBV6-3,TGTGCCAGCAGTTATTACTTAGCGGGGGAAGATACGCAGTATTTT,CASSYYLAGEDTQYF
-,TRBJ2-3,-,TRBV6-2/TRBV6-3,TGTGCCAGCAGTGTCAGGGAGAGCACAGATACGCAGTATTTT,CASSVRESTDTQYF
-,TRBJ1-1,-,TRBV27,TGTGCCAGCAGTACTCGACAGGTCTGGGGCACTGAAGCTTTCTTT,CASSTRQVWGTEAFF
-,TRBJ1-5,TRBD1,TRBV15,TGTGCCACCAGCAGAGGGGGTACAGGGGGGTGGTATGAGCCCCAGCATTTT,CATSRGGTGGWYEPQHF
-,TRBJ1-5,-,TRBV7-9,TGTGCCAGCAGGGCAGCAGGCAATCAGCCCCAGCATTTT,CASRAAGNQPQHF
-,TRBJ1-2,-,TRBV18,TGTGCCAGCTCACCACCAGGCTCCTTCTATGGCTACACCTTC,CASSPPGSFYGYTF
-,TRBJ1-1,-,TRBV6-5,TGTGCCAGCAGCCGAAGGGAAATTGGCACTGAAGCTTTCTTT,CASSRREIGTEAFF
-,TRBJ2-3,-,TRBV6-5,TGTGCCAGCAAAGTAGTGGGGGGGCCGGTAGATACGCAGTATTTT,CASKVVGGPVDTQYF
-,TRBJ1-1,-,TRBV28,TGTGCCAGCAGTACGACAGCCTGGAGTATGAACACTGAAGCTTTCTTT,CASSTTAWSMNTEAFF
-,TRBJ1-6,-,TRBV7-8,TGTGCCAGCAGCTTAATGGATAATTCACCCCTCCACTTT,CASSLMDNSPLHF
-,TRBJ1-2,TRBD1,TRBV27,TGTGCCAGCAGTTTATCCAAACAGGGGGCGCCTTATGGCTACACCTTC,CASSLSKQGAPYGYTF
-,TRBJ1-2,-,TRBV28,TGTGCCAGCAGCCTTCAGGGCGGCTACACCTTC,CASSLQGGYTF
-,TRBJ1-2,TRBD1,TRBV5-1,TGCGCCAGCAGCCAGACAGGGGGATCTGGCTATGGCTACACCTTC,CASSQTGGSGYGYTF
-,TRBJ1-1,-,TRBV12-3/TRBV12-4,TGTGCCAGCAGTAGCAACAGGGCCACTGAAGCTTTCTTT,CASSSNRATEAFF
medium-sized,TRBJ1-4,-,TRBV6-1,TGTGCCAGCAGTGAAGGAGGAGGGACATATGAAAAACTGTTTTTT,CASSEGGGTYEKLFF
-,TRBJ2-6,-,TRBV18,TGTGCCAGCTCACCAAGGGGGGCCGGCCTCTCTGGGGCCAACGTCCTGACTTTC,CASSPRGAGLSGANVLTF
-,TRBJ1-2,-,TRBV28,TGTGCCAGCCGGACCGATACTAACTATGGCTACACCTTC,CASRTDTNYGYTF
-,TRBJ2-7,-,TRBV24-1,TGTGCCACCAGTGATTTGTACTACGAGCAGTACTTC,CATSDLYYEQYF